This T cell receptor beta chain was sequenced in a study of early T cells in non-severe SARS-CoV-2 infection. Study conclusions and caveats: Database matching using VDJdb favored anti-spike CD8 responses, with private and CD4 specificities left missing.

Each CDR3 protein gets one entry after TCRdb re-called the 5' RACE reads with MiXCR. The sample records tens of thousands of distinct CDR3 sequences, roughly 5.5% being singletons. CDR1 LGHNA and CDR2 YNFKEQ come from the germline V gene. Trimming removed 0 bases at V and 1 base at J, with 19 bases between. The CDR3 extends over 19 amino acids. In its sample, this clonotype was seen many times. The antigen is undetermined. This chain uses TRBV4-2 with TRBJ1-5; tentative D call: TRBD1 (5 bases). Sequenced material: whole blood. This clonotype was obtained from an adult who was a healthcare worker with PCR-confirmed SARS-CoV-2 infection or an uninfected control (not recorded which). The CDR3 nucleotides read TGTGCCAGCAGCCAAGAACCCCAGCAGGGCCTTCGGAGCAATCAGCCCCAGCATTTT. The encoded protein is CASSQEPQQGLRSNQPQHF.